Below, 29 T cell receptor beta chains from the same sample are listed, as sequenced in a study of CD8 T cells in ankylosing spondylitis. Points from the study as a whole: In ankylosing spondylitis blood, a motif of several highly homologous TCR beta variants appeared characteristic.

TCRdb re-analysed the 5' RACE reads in MiXCR, keeping a single row per CDR3 protein. The sample contains 100,000 to 150,000 distinct CDR3 sequences, more than 15% of which appear only once. Their recognized antigens are unknown. Source material: blood, either unsorted or a sorted T cell fraction (not recorded which). The receptors originated from a male donor with ankylosing spondylitis.

The rearrangement uses TRBV4-1 and TRBJ2-1, with 7 nucleotides matching TRBD1. V shed 6 bases, J shed 4 bases, and the junction held 15 bases outside the gene matches. The CDR3 is 17 amino acids. Germline V gives CDR1 MGHRA, CDR2 YSYEKL. For the CDR3, the DNA is TGCGCCAGCAGGCAGACCCTGACAGGGAGAACTTACAATGAGCAGTTCTTC. Protein sequence: CASRQTLTGRTYNEQFF.

Only a few counts were recorded for this clonotype. The chain uses TRBV5-1 and TRBJ2-2; 8 positions match TRBD2. V dropped 2 bases and J dropped 0; count of bases not matched to a gene: 6. Germline V gene lookup returns CDR1 SGHRS and CDR2 YFSETQ. The CDR3 spans 17 residues. The CDR3 nucleotides read TGCGCCAGCAGCTTCTGGCGGGAGGACTCGAACACCGGGGAGCTGTTTTTT. Translation gives CASSFWREDSNTGELFF.

This clonotype was seen more than once but under ten times. The V and J genes are TRBV7-9 and TRBJ2-1; 7 nucleotides line up with TRBD1. CDR1 is SEHNR and CDR2 is FQNEAQ in the germline V gene (reference sequence). This CDR3 contains 14 residues. V lost 4 bases to trimming and J lost 4 bases; unmatched junction nucleotides: 4. This CDR3 is CASSSTTGYNEQFF. The CDR3 nucleotides read TGTGCCAGCAGCTCCACGACAGGGTACAATGAGCAGTTCTTC.

This clonotype was seen many times. The rearrangement links TRBV29-1 to TRBJ2-1, with TRBD2 matching over 10 bases. Germline-derived CDR1 and CDR2 are SQVTM and ANQGSEA. V lost 2 bases and J lost 4; bases outside the gene matches: 8. The CDR3 is 16 amino acids. CDR3 residues: CSVETQREGLYNEQFF. CDR3 DNA: TGCAGCGTTGAAACCCAGCGGGAGGGCCTTTACAATGAGCAGTTCTTC.

The chain combines TRBV7-3 with TRBJ2-3; no clear D gene. CDR3 length equals 13 residues. V lost 5 bases to trimming and J lost 5 bases, with 11 bases between them. The germline gives CDR1 SGHTA, CDR2 FQGTGA. In nucleotides, the CDR3 is TGTGCCAGCAGCCTTGGTTCGTTAGATACGCAGTATTTT. Protein product: CASSLGSLDTQYF.

This clonotype was observed a few times. This chain connects TRBV10-3 to TRBJ2-1; 7 bases agree with TRBD2. Per the germline V gene, CDR1 is ENHRY and CDR2 is SYGVKD. V gave up 10 bases and J gave up 8 bases; unmatched junction bases: 14. The CDR3 covers 14 residues. For the CDR3, the DNA is TGTGCCACCTCGGAAGCGGGAAGTAGTGATGAGCAGTTCTTC. This encodes CATSEAGSSDEQFF.

This chain uses TRBV14 with TRBJ2-7; D is possibly TRBD1 (5 bases). Germline V gene lookup returns CDR1 SGHDN and CDR2 FVKESK. This CDR3 has 14 amino acids. Trimming took 5 bases from V and 5 from J, leaving 16 bases between them. DNA for the CDR3: TGTGCCAGCAGCTCTCGGACCAGGGCCCACGAGCAGTACTTC. Its protein is CASSSRTRAHEQYF.

This clonotype was picked up a small number of times. The rearrangement joins TRBV5-4 to TRBJ1-2; D is possibly TRBD1 (5 bases). V lost 4 bases to trimming and J lost 6 bases, with 13 bases between them. This CDR3 spans 13 amino acids. Germline CDR1 reads SGHNT; CDR2 reads YYREEE (reference sequence). For the CDR3, the DNA is TGTGCCAGCAGCATCGGGACGGTAAATGGCTACACCTTC. This sequence encodes CASSIGTVNGYTF. Combining the CDR3 with reference TRBV5-4 and TRBJ1-2 gives the whole variable domain ETGVTQSPTHLIKTRGQQVTLRCSSQSGHNTVSWYQQALGQGPQFIFQYYREEENGRGNFPPRFSGLQFPNYSSELNVNALELDDSALYLCASSIGTVNGYTFGSGTRLTVV.

In this sample, this clonotype turned up a few times. The rearrangement links TRBV27 to TRBJ2-2, with D possibly TRBD2 on 6 matching bases. Germline V CDR1 and CDR2: MNHEY, SMNVEV (reference sequence). The length of the CDR3 is 15 residues. The V and J ends lost 3 bases and 0 bases respectively, with 8 bases between them. This chain's CDR3 is CASSFTSPNTGELFF. DNA for the CDR3: TGTGCCAGCAGTTTTACTAGCCCGAACACCGGGGAGCTGTTTTTT.

The chain is built from TRBV7-3 and TRBJ1-2, with 7 bases matching TRBD1. The germline gives CDR1 SGHTA, CDR2 FQGTGA. This CDR3 has 16 residues. V was pared by 5 bases and J by 4 bases, with 13 bases of the junction left unmatched. The CDR3 here is CASSDNGTGVPYGYTF. As DNA, the CDR3 is TGTGCCAGCAGCGACAACGGAACAGGGGTCCCCTATGGCTACACCTTC.

V usage is TRBV7-8 and J usage is TRBJ1-6; 7 positions agree with TRBD1. The J segment lost 9 bases and the V segment lost 6 bases, leaving 11 bases of the junction unmatched. The germline V gene has CDR1 SGHVS and CDR2 FQNEAQ. This CDR3 is built from 15 residues. The CDR3 coding sequence is TGTGCCAGCAGTCTAGCAGAGACAGGGTTTTCACCCCTCCACTTT. It codes for CASSLAETGFSPLHF.

This clonotype has at least ten counts. The gene calls are TRBV28 and TRBJ2-1; 9 bases map to TRBD2. Germline trimming cut 4 bases from V and 4 bases from J; bases unmatched to any gene: 8. The CDR3 is made up of 16 amino acids. The germline V gene has CDR1 MDHEN and CDR2 SYDVKM. The CDR3 coding sequence is TGTGCCAGCAGTTCCAGACTAGCGGACCTATACAATGAGCAGTTCTTC. Its protein is CASSSRLADLYNEQFF.

The chain uses TRBV28 and TRBJ1-5, with D perhaps TRBD1 (5 bases). The germline V gene has CDR1 MDHEN and CDR2 SYDVKM. This CDR3 comprises 13 residues. V gave up 6 bases and J gave up 11 bases, with 17 bases separating them. DNA of the CDR3: TGTGCCAGCAGGCCGGGCGGGACGGAGACCCAGCATTTT. Translated, it gives CASRPGGTETQHF.

The V and J genes are TRBV24-1 and TRBJ2-7; 9 bases agree with TRBD1. Germline CDR1 and CDR2: KGHDR and SFDVKD. J was trimmed by 5 bases and V by 7 bases; bases with no gene match: 17. This CDR3 is 17 amino acids long. CDR3 DNA sequence: TGTGCCACCAGCACCTTACCAGACCGGGACAGGGTCCACGAGCAGTACTTC. Translated, it gives CATSTLPDRDRVHEQYF.

Regarding this clonotype: This may arise from a read error, as a much more abundant clone is one base away. The chain links TRBV28 to TRBJ2-1; TRBD2 aligns across 9 bases. The V segment lost 6 bases and the J segment 4 bases; nucleotides outside the gene matches: 10. CDR3 size: 16 residues. Germline-derived CDR1 and CDR2 are MDHEN and SYDVKM. DNA of the CDR3: TGTGCCAGCAGGTCCAGACTAGCGGACCTATACAATGAGCAGTTCTTC. It translates to CASRSRLADLYNEQFF.

The CDR3 DNA reads TGTGCCAGCAGCCCCTCGGCTAGCACAGATACGCAGTATTTT. Encoded protein: CASSPSASTDTQYF. The chain is built from TRBV6-1 and TRBJ2-3; D is ambiguous. The CDR3 covers 14 residues. Germline V gives CDR1 MNHNS, CDR2 SASEGT. Trimming removed 6 bases at V and 0 bases at J, with 10 bases between.

Notes on this clonotype: A much larger clone lies a single base off, so this may be a read error. The chain uses TRBV12-3 or TRBV12-4 and TRBJ1-1; TRBD1 is a possible D gene (5 bases). CDR3 length equals 18 residues. CDR3 region: CACSPSGLVRGFDTEAFF. The CDR3 bases are TGTGCCTGCAGTCCCAGTGGGCTCGTCCGGGGGTTCGACACTGAAGCTTTCTTT.

The chain has TRBV4-1 and TRBJ2-1, with 8 bases lining up with TRBD2. V was clipped by 6 bases and J by 12 bases; unmatched bases: 16. This CDR3 comprises 15 residues. The germline gives CDR1 MGHRA, CDR2 YSYEKL. CDR3 residues: CASRDTVAGGNVQFF. CDR3 DNA: TGCGCCAGCAGGGATACCGTGGCGGGAGGTAACGTGCAGTTCTTC.

This clonotype has a handful of counts. V usage is TRBV5-1 and J usage is TRBJ2-3, with 8 bases fitting TRBD1. Germline V lookup: CDR1 SGHRS, CDR2 YFSETQ. The ends lost 0 bases at V and 2 bases at J; junction bases unmatched: 8. The CDR3 spans 17 residues. CDR3 in DNA: TGCGCCAGCAGCTTGGTGAACAGGGGGAGAGACACAGATACGCAGTATTTT. Its translation is CASSLVNRGRDTDTQYF.

This clonotype was counted ten times or more. V and J are TRBV29-1 and TRBJ2-7; 8 bases match TRBD2. This CDR3 is 14 amino acids long. After removal of 6 bases from V and 3 bases from J, the junction contained 10 bases not matched to a gene. Germline CDR1 and CDR2: SQVTM and ANQGSEA. The DNA for the CDR3 is TGCAGCGTCGAGTGGGTGGCGGGGGGCTACGAGCAGTACTTC. This encodes CSVEWVAGGYEQYF.

CDR3 residues: CASSFFMNTGELFF. DNA of the CDR3: TGTGCCAGCAGCTTTTTCATGAACACCGGGGAGCTGTTTTTT. This sequence joins TRBV5-6 and TRBJ2-2; D is ambiguous. V was shortened by 2 bases and J by 1 base, with 6 bases between the two germline ends. The germline CDR1 and CDR2 sequences are SGHDT and YYEEEE. The CDR3 covers 14 residues.

This clonotype was observed at least ten times. The V gene is TRBV27, the J gene TRBJ1-5; no reliable D call. CDR3 size: 13 residues. Germline-derived CDR1 and CDR2 are MNHEY and SMNVEV (reference sequence). V dropped 6 bases and J dropped 2 bases, with 8 bases sitting between them. CDR3 in amino acids: CASSFSGNQPQHF. The DNA for the CDR3 is TGTGCCAGCAGCTTTTCAGGCAATCAGCCCCAGCATTTT.

The rearrangement joins TRBV20-1 to TRBJ2-1; D unresolved. Germline V CDR1 and CDR2: DFQATT, SNEGSKA (reference sequence). The germline V and J ends were trimmed by 2 bases and 3 bases, with 8 bases remaining between them. There are 13 residues in the CDR3. The chain's CDR3 is CSARTLVYNEQFF. The CDR3 DNA reads as TGCAGTGCTAGAACCCTAGTCTACAATGAGCAGTTCTTC.

There are many counts of this clonotype. The V gene is TRBV12-3 or TRBV12-4, the J gene TRBJ1-5; D not certain. The V and J ends lost 7 bases and 5 bases respectively, with 15 bases between them. The CDR3 spans 14 residues. CDR3 bases: TGTGCCAGCACTCCCGGAGGAGACCATCAGCCCCAGCATTTT. This gives the protein CASTPGGDHQPQHF.

The chain links TRBV7-9 to TRBJ2-7, with a weak D call TRBD1 (6 bases). V lost 2 bases and J 0 bases, leaving 11 bases between the germline ends. The germline gives CDR1 SEHNR, CDR2 FQNEAQ (reference sequence). The CDR3 is 15 residues long. DNA of the CDR3: TGTGCCAGCAGCTTAAAACGAGGGGGCTCCTACGAGCAGTACTTC. Translation: CASSLKRGGSYEQYF.

In this sample, this clonotype turned up a few times. The rearrangement uses TRBV4-3 and TRBJ1-5, with D unresolved. Germline lookup yields CDR1 LGHNA and CDR2 YSLEER. The CDR3 covers 13 residues. V lost 0 bases and J 5 bases, leaving 5 bases between the germline ends. CDR3 in DNA: TGCGCCAGCAGCCAAGAGATATATCAGCCCCAGCATTTT. Protein: CASSQEIYQPQHF.

This chain uses TRBV5-1 with TRBJ2-1; the match to TRBD1 covers 10 bases. This CDR3 has 15 amino acids. V shed 4 bases and J 8 bases; nucleotides not matched to a gene: 9. The germline CDR1 and CDR2 sequences are SGHRS and YFSETQ. DNA for the CDR3: TGCGCCAGCAGCCCCCGGGACAGGGGCCCCTATGAGCAGTTCTTC. This translates into CASSPRDRGPYEQFF. The complete variable domain, with remaining parts taken from reference TRBV5-1 and TRBJ2-1, reads KAGVTQTPRYLIKTRGQQVTLSCSPISGHRSVSWYQQTPGQGLQFLFEYFSETQRNKGNFPGRFSGRQFSNSRSEMNVSTLELGDSALYLCASSPRDRGPYEQFFGPGTRLTVL.

The V call is TRBV19, the J call TRBJ1-4, with D perhaps TRBD1 (6 bases). V shed 4 bases and J shed 7 bases, with 13 bases lying between them. The CDR3 has 14 amino acids. Looked up from germline, CDR1 is LNHDA and CDR2 is SQIVND (reference sequence). CDR3 nucleotide sequence: TGTGCCAGTAGTACCGGGACACTCCGTGAAAAACTGTTTTTT. Translation: CASSTGTLREKLFF.

The V gene is TRBV4-1, the J gene TRBJ2-7; D remains unclear. Per germline, CDR1 MGHRA and CDR2 YSYEKL. V was trimmed by 0 bases and J by 2 bases, leaving 11 bases between them. CDR3 size: 15 residues. DNA for the CDR3: TGCGCCAGCAGCCAAGAGTCAGAAGGACCCTACGAGCAGTACTTC. Its translation: CASSQESEGPYEQYF.